This entry lists 11 T cell receptor beta chains sequenced from one sample in a study of somatic mutations in cytotoxic T cells in rheumatoid arthritis. The data were produced by immunoSEQ multiplex PCR, yet TCRdb's version contains in-frame clones alone and is incomplete. Seen here are 20,000 or so clones, around 85% observed once, and the top ten hold roughly 6.9%. Sequenced: CD8+ T cells sorted from blood. These receptors all come from a woman between 40 and 50 years old with rheumatoid arthritis.

The V call is TRBV5-5, the J call TRBJ1-5; D is ambiguous. The CDR3 extends over 14 amino acids. The germline gives CDR1 SGHKS, CDR2 YYEKEE (reference sequence). Trimming removed 0 bases at V and 5 bases at J, with 9 bases between. CDR3 region: CASSLVDFDQPQHF. The DNA of the CDR3 is TGTGCCAGCAGCTTGGTCGACTTCGATCAGCCCCAGCATTTT.

The CDR3 protein is CASSSGDRGSSYEQYF. In DNA, the CDR3 is TGTGCCAGCAGCTCAGGCGACAGGGGTAGCTCCTACGAGCAGTACTTC. The rearrangement joins TRBV13 to TRBJ2-5, with 8 bases matching TRBD1. Matching the DNA end better, TRBJ2-7 makes the J call doubtful. In germline, CDR1 is PRHDT, CDR2 FYEKMQ (reference sequence). The CDR3 length is 16 residues.

J is TRBJ2-1 and V is TRBV10-2; 10 nucleotides agree with TRBD2. The CDR3 contains 14 residues. In germline, CDR1 is WSHSY, CDR2 SAAADI. After removal of 3 bases from V and 9 bases from J, the junction contained 5 bases not matched to a gene. The CDR3 coding sequence is TGCGCCAGCAGTGACAGCGGGAGGGCCTCTGAGCAGTTCTTC. As protein: CASSDSGRASEQFF.

V usage is TRBV11-3 and J usage is TRBJ2-7; D is undetermined. Trimming stripped 2 bases from V and 3 bases from J, with 20 bases between. This CDR3 contains 17 residues. Germline CDR1 is SGHNT and CDR2 is YENEEA. Here the CDR3 DNA reads TGTGCCAGCAGCTTAAGGTACCCCGTGGAGAATCACTACGAGCAGTACTTC. Translating it yields CASSLRYPVENHYEQYF. The whole variable domain, filled in from reference TRBV11-3 and TRBJ2-7, reads EAGVVQSPRYKIIEKKQPVAFWCNPISGHNTLYWYLQNLGQGPELLIRYENEEAVDDSQLPKDRFSAERLKGVDSTLKIQPAELGDSAVYLCASSLRYPVENHYEQYFGPGTRLTVT.

The chain joins TRBV7-9 to TRBJ1-1; D not resolved. The CDR3 sequence is 18 residues long. V was cut by 0 bases and J by 2 bases, with 19 bases left in between. Germline assignment: CDR1 SEHNR and CDR2 FQNEAQ (reference sequence). CDR3 sequence reads: CASSLAGLGRSFNTEAFF. CDR3 coding DNA: TGTGCCAGCAGCTTAGCCGGACTAGGGAGGTCCTTTAACACTGAAGCTTTCTTT.

V and J are TRBV27 and TRBJ2-5, with D hard to call. The germline V gene has CDR1 MNHEY and CDR2 SMNVEV (reference sequence). V dropped 1 base and J dropped 5 bases, with 8 bases sitting between them. The CDR3 totals 13 residues. CDR3: CASSLWSRETQYF. The CDR3 coding sequence is TGTGCCAGCAGTTTATGGTCGCGGGAGACCCAGTACTTC.

The rearrangement joins TRBV29-1 to TRBJ2-3, with 16 bases identical to TRBD2. CDR1 and CDR2 from the germline V gene are SQVTM and ANQGSEA. The CDR3 contains 16 residues. V was clipped by 6 bases and J by 2 bases; unmatched bases: 5. The CDR3, as DNA: TGCAGCGTATCCGGGACTAGCGGGAGGGTCACAGATACGCAGTATTTT. Encoded protein: CSVSGTSGRVTDTQYF.

J is TRBJ2-7 and V is TRBV30, with D uncertain. CDR3 size: 13 residues. V was shortened by 2 bases and J by 2 bases, with 10 bases between the two germline ends. Germline CDR1 is GTSNPN and CDR2 is SVGIG (reference sequence). In DNA form, the CDR3 reads TGTGCCTGGAGTAGCGATCGTCCCTACGAGCAGTACTTC. As protein: CAWSSDRPYEQYF.

V gene TRBV5-1 combines with J gene TRBJ2-1; no clear D gene. This CDR3 has 15 residues. Trimming removed 3 bases at V and 0 bases at J, with 10 bases between. Germline V CDR1 and CDR2: SGHRS, YFSETQ. The CDR3 reads CASSYDLSSYNEQFF. DNA of the CDR3: TGCGCCAGCAGCTATGATCTGAGCTCCTACAATGAGCAGTTCTTC.

The gene calls are TRBV6-1 and TRBJ1-5; D may be TRBD1 (5 bases). Germline-derived CDR1 and CDR2 are MNHNS and SASEGT. There are 14 residues in the CDR3. V was shortened by 9 bases and J by 2 bases, with 14 bases between the two germline ends. The CDR3 DNA follows: TGTGCCAGACCAGGGCCTTTTGGCAATCAGCCCCAGCATTTT. Its protein product is CARPGPFGNQPQHF.

This clone has just one count. The chain couples TRBV9 to TRBJ2-5; D is uncertain. The CDR3 is 16 residues long. Per the germline V gene, CDR1 is SGDLS and CDR2 is YYNGEE. V was pared by 0 bases and J by 1 base, with 13 bases between. The CDR3 reads CASSVESFAAQETQYF. The CDR3 nucleotides read TGTGCCAGCAGCGTAGAATCCTTCGCGGCCCAAGAGACCCAGTACTTC.